The 29 T cell receptor beta chains given below trace back to one sample, sequenced in a study of T-cell memory formation after mild COVID-19. From the 5' RACE reads, TCRdb called clonotypes with MiXCR, one entry per CDR3 protein. Here the sample spans just under 550,000 distinct CDR3 sequences, just over 20% being singletons. The sample taken for sequencing was PBMCs or a T cell subset sorted from them (not recorded which). These receptors were taken from an adult woman who had mild COVID-19 (a few samples of this study predate the infection). Cell type and time point are not known.

The rearrangement links TRBV12-3 or TRBV12-4 to TRBJ1-4; 7 nucleotides agree with TRBD1. V shed 6 bases and J 7 bases; nucleotides not matched to a gene: 8. This CDR3 contains 14 residues. The CDR3 region has the DNA TGTGCCAGCAGGAGAGACAGGGAAGGTGAAAAACTGTTTTTT. This translates into CASRRDREGEKLFF.

The genes are TRBV28 and TRBJ2-7; a possible D gene is TRBD1 (6 bases). Germline-derived CDR1 and CDR2 are MDHEN and SYDVKM. The V and J ends lost 4 bases and 0 bases respectively, with 13 bases between them. CDR3 length equals 15 residues. In nucleotides, the CDR3 is TGTGCCAGCAGTTCCCAAAGGACAGCCTCCTACGAGCAGTACTTC. Protein sequence: CASSSQRTASYEQYF.

This rearrangement joins TRBV10-3 to TRBJ2-1; D may be TRBD1 (6 bases). This CDR3 has 15 amino acids. The germline V gene encodes CDR1 ENHRY and CDR2 SYGVKD. Trimming took off 6 bases at V and 2 bases at J, with 14 bases between the two ends. CDR3 in amino acids: CAISPGGRAYNEQFF. In DNA, the CDR3 is TGTGCCATCAGCCCTGGGGGCAGGGCCTACAATGAGCAGTTCTTC.

The J gene is TRBJ2-2, the V gene TRBV29-1, with 7 bases aligning to TRBD2. The germline CDR1 and CDR2 sequences are SQVTM and ANQGSEA. The CDR3 has 13 residues. After removal of 8 bases from V and 4 bases from J, the junction contained 7 bases not matched to a gene. Written as DNA, the CDR3 is TGCAGCATCGGGGGGTTAGGCACCGGGGAGCTGTTTTTT. Translation gives CSIGGLGTGELFF.

The chain combines TRBV2 with TRBJ1-4, with 12 bases lining up with TRBD1. The CDR3 consists of 15 residues. CDR1 is SNHLY, CDR2 FYNNEI, per germline. V gave up 4 bases and J gave up 8 bases; unmatched junction bases: 5. The CDR3 DNA is TGTGCCAGCAGTGGTGGAGGGACAGGGGGCGAAAAACTGTTTTTT. This sequence encodes CASSGGGTGGEKLFF.

The rearrangement joins TRBV12-3 or TRBV12-4 to TRBJ2-7; D gene ambiguous. The CDR3 is made up of 14 amino acids. Between the trimmed V and J ends, which lost 4 bases and 5 bases, there was a span of 15 bases. Here the CDR3 DNA reads TGTGCCAGCAGTTACACAGCGAGTAGGGACGAGCAGTACTTC. Amino acids: CASSYTASRDEQYF.

Only a few counts were recorded for this clonotype. This sequence joins TRBV7-2 and TRBJ2-2; D gene ambiguous. V was clipped by 0 bases and J by 2 bases, with 7 bases between them. Looked up from germline, CDR1 is SGHTA and CDR2 is FQGNSA. The CDR3 length is 15 residues. CDR3 in amino acids: CASSLAATNTGELFF. The CDR3 DNA follows: TGTGCCAGCAGCTTAGCTGCAACTAACACCGGGGAGCTGTTTTTT.

This clonotype showed up just a few times. V usage is TRBV15 and J usage is TRBJ1-1; 7 bases are shared with TRBD1. CDR1 and CDR2 (germline): LNHNV, YYDKDF (reference sequence). V was pared by 5 bases and J by 1 base, with 7 bases of the junction left unmatched. This CDR3 is 15 amino acids long. The CDR3 DNA reads TGTGCCACCAGCTCCGGAAGGGGGCAGAACACTGAAGCTTTCTTT. Translating it yields CATSSGRGQNTEAFF.

This clonotype was counted only a few times. This chain connects TRBV20-1 to TRBJ2-7; weak D call: TRBD1 (6 bases). The V gene lost 3 bases and the J gene lost 3 bases, with 9 bases spanning the gap. Germline lookup yields CDR1 DFQATT and CDR2 SNEGSKA (reference sequence). The CDR3 sequence is 12 residues long. CDR3 bases: TGCAGTGCTAGTGGACAGCGCTACGAGCAGTACTTC. Residues: CSASGQRYEQYF.

The V gene is TRBV30, the J gene TRBJ2-2; a weak D match, TRBD1 (5 bases). The CDR3 covers 12 residues. CDR1 is GTSNPN, CDR2 SVGIG, per germline (reference sequence). V was clipped by 0 bases and J by 6 bases, with 5 bases between them. As DNA, the CDR3 is TGTGCCTGGAGTGTAGGGGCCGGGGAGCTGTTTTTT. This encodes CAWSVGAGELFF.

This clonotype was seen more than once but under ten times. The J gene is TRBJ2-5, the V gene TRBV4-1, with D perhaps TRBD1 (6 bases). The CDR3 sequence is 16 residues long. V lost 4 bases and J 4 bases, leaving 19 bases between the germline ends. Germline V gene lookup returns CDR1 MGHRA and CDR2 YSYEKL. The chain's CDR3 is CASSRVGDTLIETQYF. CDR3 in DNA: TGCGCCAGCAGCCGAGTCGGGGACACGTTAATAGAGACCCAGTACTTC.

The chain joins TRBV20-1 to TRBJ2-3, with TRBD2 matching 10 bases. CDR3 length: 17 residues. V dropped 2 bases and J dropped 0; count of bases not matched to a gene: 8. Germline CDR1 reads DFQATT; CDR2 reads SNEGSKA (reference sequence). The chain's CDR3 is CSARPYTSGTSTDTQYF. For the CDR3, the DNA is TGCAGTGCTAGACCTTACACTAGCGGGACTAGCACAGATACGCAGTATTTT.

There are a few counts of this clonotype. This chain joins TRBV5-1 and TRBJ1-5; no reliable D call. Germline-derived CDR1 and CDR2 are SGHRS and YFSETQ. This CDR3 has 14 amino acids. Trimming shortened V by 0 bases and J by 3 bases, and 7 bases separated the two germline ends. The CDR3 DNA is TGCGCCAGCAGCTTGGACGGCCACAATCAGCCCCAGCATTTT. Protein sequence: CASSLDGHNQPQHF.

The chain is built from TRBV9 and TRBJ2-7; D uncertain. This CDR3 has 13 amino acids. Germline CDR1 reads SGDLS; CDR2 reads YYNGEE. The V and J ends lost 0 bases and 1 base respectively, with 5 bases between them. As DNA, the CDR3 is TGTGCCAGCAGCGTAGATGTATCCTACGAGCAGTACTTC. Protein product: CASSVDVSYEQYF.

The rearrangement joins TRBV10-3 to TRBJ1-5; tentatively, D is TRBD1 (6 bases). The CDR3 totals 14 residues. V lost 5 bases to trimming and J lost 0 bases, with 8 bases between them. Germline-derived CDR1 and CDR2 are ENHRY and SYGVKD. CDR3 in DNA: TGTGCCATCAGTAGGACAGATAGCAATCAGCCCCAGCATTTT. Protein: CAISRTDSNQPQHF.

The chain links TRBV18 to TRBJ2-7; 8 positions match TRBD1. V gave up 0 bases and J gave up 5 bases; unmatched junction bases: 3. There are 14 residues in the CDR3. Germline-derived CDR1 and CDR2 are KGHSH and LQKENI. CDR3 sequence reads: CASSPPAGGNEQYF. The CDR3 region has the DNA TGTGCCAGCTCACCACCGGCAGGGGGCAACGAGCAGTACTTC.

The chain recombines TRBV20-1 with TRBJ2-7; D uncertain. The V and J ends lost 6 bases and 3 bases respectively, with 15 bases between them. The CDR3 sequence is 13 residues long. The germline V gene has CDR1 DFQATT and CDR2 SNEGSKA (reference sequence). The CDR3 DNA follows: TGCAGTGCCCCAGGCGGAGCTGACTACGAGCAGTACTTC. Translation: CSAPGGADYEQYF.

A few counts support this clonotype. The rearrangement uses TRBV5-1 and TRBJ2-1; D possibly uses TRBD1 or TRBD2 (5 bases each). V was shortened by 0 bases and J by 5 bases, with 9 bases between the two germline ends. This CDR3 is 14 amino acids long. The V gene's germline CDR1 is SGHRS and CDR2 YFSETQ. Written as DNA, the CDR3 is TGCGCCAGCAGCTTGGCCGGGACCCACAATGAGCAGTTCTTC. Translating gives CASSLAGTHNEQFF.

This clonotype came up a few times. This chain uses TRBV4-3 with TRBJ2-2, with 9 bases identical to TRBD2. The CDR3 spans 15 residues. Germline loops: CDR1 LGHNA, CDR2 YSLEER. The J segment lost 5 bases and the V segment lost 5 bases, leaving 6 bases of the junction unmatched. As DNA, the CDR3 is TGCGCCAGCAGCAATAGCGGGAGTCGGACCGGGGAGCTGTTTTTT. Translating it yields CASSNSGSRTGELFF.

The rearrangement uses TRBV5-1 and TRBJ2-3; 10 positions match TRBD2. Germline CDR1 reads SGHRS; CDR2 reads YFSETQ. This CDR3 is 16 amino acids long. V shed 0 bases and J 4 bases; nucleotides not matched to a gene: 5. The CDR3 loop is CASSLALAGDPDTQYF. Written as DNA, the CDR3 is TGCGCCAGCAGCTTGGCGCTAGCGGGGGACCCAGATACGCAGTATTTT.

The J gene is TRBJ2-2, the V gene TRBV11-2; 10 positions agree with TRBD2. Germline trimming cut 4 bases from V and 4 bases from J; bases unmatched to any gene: 18. CDR3 length: 20 residues. Germline CDR1 reads SGHAT; CDR2 reads FQNNGV. CDR3 coding DNA: TGTGCCAGCAGCTCCGCTCTGGGGGCTAGCGGGAGTCCACGCACCGGGGAGCTGTTTTTT. Protein sequence: CASSSALGASGSPRTGELFF.

There are a few counts of this clonotype. At one end, the junction sequence differs from germline, possibly due to a read error. The gene calls are TRBV7-7 and TRBJ1-4; no definite D call. The CDR3 sequence is 15 residues long. Germline CDR1 reads SSHAT; CDR2 reads FNYEAQ (reference sequence). The CDR3 loop is CASSRSGSSNEKLFF. As DNA, the CDR3 is TGTGCTAGCAGCCGCTCGGGAAGTTCTAATGAAAAACTGTTTTTT.

There are a few counts of this clonotype. This chain uses TRBV12-3 or TRBV12-4 with TRBJ1-2; 7 nucleotides line up with TRBD1. The CDR3 spans 13 residues. Trimming removed 1 base from V and 4 bases from J; junction bases left unmatched: 0. CDR3 DNA: TGTGCCAGCAGTTTAGGGGACAGCTATGGCTACACCTTC. The encoded protein is CASSLGDSYGYTF.

A word on this clonotype: Its ends do not fully match the called genes, so a read error is possible. The V gene is TRBV7-7, the J gene TRBJ2-3, with 13 bases that match TRBD2. CDR3 length: 16 residues. Germline CDR1 is SSHAT and CDR2 is FNYEAQ (reference sequence). CDR3 bases: TGTGCTAGCAGCCCGGGACTAGCGGGAATGCAAGATACGCAGTATTTT. Protein product: CASSPGLAGMQDTQYF. Combining the CDR3 with reference TRBV7-7 and TRBJ2-3 gives the whole variable domain GAGVSQSPRYKVTKRGQDVTLRCDPISSHATLYWYQQALGQGPEFLTYFNYEAQPDKSGLPSDRFSAERPEGSISTLTIQRTEQRDSAMYRCASSPGLAGMQDTQYFGPGTRLTVL.

This clonotype was seen more than once but under ten times. The chain joins TRBV10-3 to TRBJ2-7; D may be TRBD2 (6 bases). The germline CDR1 and CDR2 sequences are ENHRY and SYGVKD. The CDR3 is made up of 13 amino acids. Trimming took 4 bases from V and 1 from J, leaving 8 bases between them. The CDR3 here is CAISAGESYEQYF. CDR3 coding DNA: TGTGCCATCAGTGCGGGGGAGTCCTACGAGCAGTACTTC.

This clonotype has a handful of counts. This chain uses TRBV7-9 with TRBJ2-5, with 10 positions matching TRBD2. Unmatched junction bases numbered 8, after V lost 5 bases and J lost 2 bases. CDR3 size: 16 residues. Germline loops: CDR1 SEHNR, CDR2 FQNEAQ (reference sequence). This chain's CDR3 is CASSQSTSGQQETQYF. CDR3 DNA: TGTGCCAGCAGCCAGTCGACTAGCGGGCAGCAAGAGACCCAGTACTTC. The entire variable domain, with the rest obtained from reference TRBV7-9 and TRBJ2-5, is as follows: DTGVSQNPRHKITKRGQNVTFRCDPISEHNRLYWYRQTLGQGPEFLTYFQNEAQLEKSRLLSDRFSAERPKGSFSTLEIQRTEQGDSAMYLCASSQSTSGQQETQYFGPGTRLLVL.

This rearrangement joins TRBV12-3 or TRBV12-4 to TRBJ2-1, with D perhaps matching TRBD2 (6 bases). Trimming removed 5 bases at V and 0 bases at J, with 14 bases between. The CDR3 consists of 16 residues. The CDR3 loop is CASSVLAPSSYNEQFF. In DNA, the CDR3 is TGTGCCAGCAGTGTCCTAGCGCCGAGCTCCTACAATGAGCAGTTCTTC.

Many counts were recorded for this clonotype. This rearrangement joins TRBV20-1 to TRBJ1-2, with 8 bases fitting TRBD1. The junction had 12 bases not matched to a gene; V was cut back by 3 bases and J by 6 bases. Germline CDR1 DFQATT, CDR2 SNEGSKA (reference sequence). This CDR3 comprises 15 residues. CDR3 amino acids: CSASPPFDRGHGYTF. The CDR3 nucleotides are TGCAGTGCTAGTCCGCCTTTTGACAGGGGACATGGCTACACCTTC.

The V and J genes are TRBV12-5 and TRBJ2-3; no firm D call. The CDR3 is made up of 12 amino acids. V gave up 0 bases and J gave up 5 bases, with 3 bases separating them. Germline loops: CDR1 LGHNT, CDR2 FRNRAP. The CDR3 spells CASGLVGDTQYF. The CDR3 DNA follows: TGTGCTAGTGGTTTGGTGGGAGATACGCAGTATTTT.